This T cell receptor (beta chain) was captured in a study of T cell changes during pregnancy in multiple sclerosis. Repertoires were generated with immunoSEQ multiplex PCR, while TCRdb's copy carries only in-frame clones and drops some. The sample carries roughly 39,000 clones, more than 75% recorded once. The CDR3 spans 18 residues. V shed 4 bases and J shed 0 bases, with 19 bases lying between them. Sequenced material: PBMCs (not recorded whether the cells were cultured). This receptor was obtained from a female donor with multiple sclerosis, enrolled in a pregnancy study. The chain links TRBV23-1 to TRBJ1-5; the D gene is possibly TRBD1 (5 bases). TRBV23-1 is filed as an ORF, its function uncertain. CDR3 residues: CASSPGQGIGYSNQPQHF. CDR3 coding DNA: TGCGCCAGCAGTCCGGGGCAGGGTATAGGTTATAGCAATCAGCCCCAGCATTTT.